This T cell receptor beta chain comes out of a study of blood T cell repertoires in COVID-19. On the study more broadly: Acute and convalescent COVID-19 samples came from the United States, Italy and Spain. In each case, the material was cDNA or gDNA derived from T cells, B-cell-depleted T cells, or PBMCs.

The CDR3 is 16 residues long. The V gene's germline CDR1 is SGHNT and CDR2 YENEEA. V was pared by 0 bases and J by 2 bases, with 5 bases of the junction left unmatched. As originally analysed: Reference gene primers were amplified, and this amplification served to estimate nucleated cell counts. Measured with immunoSEQ multiplex PCR; TCRdb has only the in-frame clones, and not every one. V, J and clone size derive from that table, while D and trimming were established from the DNA sequence. There are around 59,000 clones in the sample; 81% occur only once, and 25% to 35% lies in the top ten. Sequenced material: peripheral blood. This chain joins TRBV11-3 and TRBJ2-5; TRBD2 matches 8 bases. This receptor was obtained from a woman aged 80 or over with active or convalescent COVID-19. This CDR3 reads CASSLDFRGGQETQYF. CDR3 sequence (DNA): TGTGCCAGCAGCTTAGATTTTCGGGGGGGACAAGAGACCCAGTACTTC.